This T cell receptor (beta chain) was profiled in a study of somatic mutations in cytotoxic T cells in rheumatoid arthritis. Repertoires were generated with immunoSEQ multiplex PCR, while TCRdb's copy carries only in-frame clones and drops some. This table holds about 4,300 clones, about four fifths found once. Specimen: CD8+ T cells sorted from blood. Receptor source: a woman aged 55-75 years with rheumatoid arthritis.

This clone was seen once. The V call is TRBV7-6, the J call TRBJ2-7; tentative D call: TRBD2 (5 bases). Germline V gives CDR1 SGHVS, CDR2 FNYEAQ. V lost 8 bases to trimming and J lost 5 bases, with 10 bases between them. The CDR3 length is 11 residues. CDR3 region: CASLPGDEQYF. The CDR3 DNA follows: TGTGCCAGCCTCCCCGGGGACGAGCAGTACTTC.